This section outlines one T cell receptor beta chain sequence together with its context. What it binds is unknown. Germline CDR1 reads SNHLY; CDR2 reads FYNNEI. V lost 3 bases and J 12 bases, leaving 12 bases between the germline ends. This CDR3 contains 12 residues. Sequencing used immunoSEQ multiplex PCR; TCRdb keeps in-frame clones, though not all of them. Among around 130,000 clones listed, more than 80% were seen once. The sample originates from a study of T cell responses to AZD1222 COVID-19 vaccine. Broader study findings: Donors, mostly white British, included more females; clonal diversity was possibly underestimated. A rise in Spike-specific TCR breadth and depth followed two AZD1222 doses. Vaccine-associated CD4 TCRs spanned spike, dominant at 160-218 and 743-854.

The receptor's source is an adult who received the MenACWY meningococcal vaccine as a control. The starting material was peripheral blood, obtained 28 days after the second dose of the MenACWY control vaccine. The rearrangement links TRBV2 to TRBJ1-5, with D perhaps TRBD1 (6 bases). CDR3 bases: TGTGCCAGCAGTGAGATGGGGGGCGTCCAGCATTTT. As protein: CASSEMGGVQHF.